This section outlines one TCR beta chain sequence together with its context. The data originate from a study of T cell changes during pregnancy in multiple sclerosis. Method: immunoSEQ multiplex PCR; TCRdb's copy keeps in-frame clones and lacks some. The sample consists of 45,000 or so clones, over 85% of them appearing once. The germline CDR1 and CDR2 sequences are KGHSH and LQKENI. The ends were cut back, 1 base at V and 8 bases at J, with 6 bases in the middle. The CDR3 is made up of 12 amino acids. This receptor was taken from a female donor with multiple sclerosis, enrolled in a pregnancy study. The chain couples TRBV18 to TRBJ2-1; no clear D. Sequencing used peripheral blood, obtained in the first trimester of pregnancy. The CDR3 loop reads CASSPLEHEQFF. The CDR3 region has the DNA TGTGCCAGCTCACCACTGGAGCATGAGCAGTTCTTC.